Listed below are T cell receptor beta chains from one sample, sequenced in a study of T cell changes during pregnancy in multiple sclerosis. Here immunoSEQ multiplex PCR was the method, and the copy in TCRdb shows in-frame clones only, minus some. The sample yields tens of thousands of clones, roughly 91% seen once. The sequences come from peripheral blood, collected in the second trimester of pregnancy. The receptors stem from a female donor with multiple sclerosis, enrolled in a pregnancy study. The CDR3 runs from the conserved cysteine through the conserved F or W. D genes are given only for firm matches. Clone sizes are given selectively: once, few, many, or a class where the clone is expanded.

clone_size j_call d_call v_call cdr3_aa cdr3_nt
NA TRBJ2-1 TRBD2 TRBV29-1 CSVGAVGSGRNEQFF TGCAGCGTGGGCGCGGTGGGCTCCGGGAGGAATGAGCAGTTCTTC
NA TRBJ2-5 TRBD1 TRBV11-3 CASSPDRGETQYF TGTGCCAGCAGCCCGGACAGGGGGGAGACCCAGTACTTC
NA TRBJ1-4 TRBD1 TRBV30 CAWSVVTGGVKLFF TGTGCCTGGAGTGTAGTAACAGGGGGGGTAAAACTGTTTTTT
NA TRBJ1-3 NA TRBV9 CASPTALDF TGTGCCAGCCCTACTGCGTTGGATTTT
NA TRBJ2-7 NA TRBV30 CAWSVGVSYEQYF TGTGCCTGGAGTGTAGGGGTATCCTACGAGCAGTACTTC
once TRBJ1-2 TRBD1 TRBV6-1 CASSVRQGQYGYTF TGTGCCAGCAGTGTTCGACAGGGTCAATATGGCTACACCTTC
NA TRBJ2-1 NA TRBV7-8 CASSLHPGHYNEQFF TGTGCCAGCAGCCTTCACCCGGGACATTACAATGAGCAGTTCTTC
once TRBJ2-7 TRBD2 TRBV5-1 CASSFRRGVYEQYF TGCGCCAGCAGCTTTCGGCGGGGGGTGTACGAGCAGTACTTC
NA TRBJ1-3 NA TRBV5-4 CASRRRGGNTIYF TGTGCCAGCAGGCGCAGGGGCGGAAACACCATATATTTT
NA TRBJ2-3 TRBD1 TRBV2 CASSELDRGQTLF TGTGCCAGCAGTGAATTGGACAGGGGGCAAACCCTTTTT
NA TRBJ1-1 NA TRBV7-7 CASSLVENTEAFF TGTGCTAGCAGCTTAGTAGAGAACACTGAAGCTTTCTTT
NA TRBJ1-6 TRBD1 TRBV2 CASSERTGVSPLHF TGTGCCAGCAGTGAAAGGACAGGGGTGTCACCCCTCCACTTT
once TRBJ1-5 NA TRBV30 CAWSPRAGPSNQPQHF TGTGCCTGGAGCCCCCGTGCGGGACCCAGCAATCAGCCCCAGCATTTT
NA TRBJ1-1 NA TRBV5-1 CASSLVRGMNTEAFF TGCGCCAGCAGCTTGGTAAGGGGCATGAACACTGAAGCTTTCTTT
NA TRBJ2-3 NA TRBV30 CAWSVGVQAKDTQYF TGTGCCTGGTCCGTAGGGGTTCAGGCCAAAGATACGCAGTATTTT
NA TRBJ1-1 NA TRBV2 CASSELGGGTEAFF TGTGCCAGCAGTGAACTCGGGGGGGGAACTGAAGCTTTCTTT
NA TRBJ1-2 TRBD1 TRBV10-2 CASRDRVWDGYTF TGCGCCAGCAGAGACAGGGTTTGGGATGGCTACACCTTC
NA TRBJ2-5 TRBD2 TRBV6-6 CASSRTSGASGTQYF TGTGCCAGCAGTCGGACTAGCGGGGCTTCAGGGACCCAGTACTTC
NA TRBJ2-5 NA TRBV4-1 CASSQDIRPYREETQYF TGCGCCAGCAGCCAAGATATTAGGCCCTACCGGGAAGAGACCCAGTACTTC
NA TRBJ2-5 TRBD2 TRBV5-8 CASSAHGLAGVETQYF TGTGCCAGCAGCGCCCACGGGCTAGCGGGCGTAGAGACCCAGTACTTC
once TRBJ1-1 TRBD1 TRBV19 CASSYLPGQGNTEAFF TGTGCCAGTAGTTACCTCCCGGGACAGGGGAACACTGAAGCTTTCTTT
NA TRBJ2-1 TRBD2 TRBV11-1 CASSADQAGGPYNEQFF TGTGCCAGCAGCGCAGATCAAGCGGGGGGGCCCTACAATGAGCAGTTCTTC
NA TRBJ2-1 TRBD2 TRBV5-4 CASSRGASGGPRSYNEQFF TGTGCCAGCAGCCGGGGGGCAAGCGGGGGGCCCCGCTCCTACAATGAGCAGTTCTTC
NA TRBJ2-7 NA TRBV28 CASSSSSYEQYF TGTGCCAGCAGCTCTAGCTCCTACGAGCAGTACTTC
NA TRBJ2-3 TRBD2 TRBV10-2 CASRGLAGENWDTQYF TGCGCCAGCCGAGGACTAGCGGGGGAGAACTGGGATACGCAGTATTTT
NA TRBJ1-6 NA TRBV6-1 CASSGRSLNSPLHF TGTGCCAGCAGTGGTCGGTCCTTAAATTCACCCCTCCACTTT
NA TRBJ1-1 TRBD1 TRBV6-4 CASSDSGDRNPSVNTEAFF TGTGCCAGCAGTGACTCGGGGGACAGGAATCCCTCGGTGAACACTGAAGCTTTCTTT
few TRBJ2-7 NA TRBV11-2 CASSLGGSFSYEQYF TGTGCCAGCAGCTTAGGCGGGTCTTTCTCCTACGAGCAGTACTTC
NA TRBJ2-1 TRBD2 TRBV27 CASSLVASGGEYNEQFF TGTGCCAGCAGTTTAGTGGCTAGCGGGGGGGAATACAATGAGCAGTTCTTC
NA TRBJ1-1 NA TRBV7-9 CASSLARTVNTEAFF TGTGCCAGCAGCCTGGCCCGGACAGTGAACACTGAAGCTTTCTTT
few TRBJ2-7 TRBD1 TRBV2 CATGQGVTEQYF TGTGCCACGGGACAGGGCGTTACGGAGCAGTACTTC